A selection of T cell receptor beta chains follows, all from one sample in a study of regulatory T cells in long-lasting Graves disease. Via MiXCR, TCRdb re-called the multiplex PCR reads, giving one row per CDR3 protein. The table lists roughly 420,000 distinct CDR3 sequences, about a sixth of them singletons. A further study also used this sample, focusing on T cells in Graves' hyperthyroidism and ophthalmopathy.

Sequences were derived from peripheral blood mononuclear cells (PBMCs), sampled at new diagnosis, from a patient treated with antithyroid drugs. The receptors come from a young woman with Graves disease. Both conserved end residues are part of each CDR3. A D gene is named only where the DNA matches it firmly. Only part of the rows carry a size: once, few, many, or a class if the clone is expanded.

>TRBV27|TRBD1|14|few|TRBJ1-5
CASSFRNRGQPQHF
TGTGCCAGCAGTTTCCGGAACAGGGGTCAGCCCCAGCATTTT
>TRBV29-1|TRBD2|14|NA|TRBJ2-1
CSVEETSGKNEQFF
TGCAGCGTTGAAGAAACTAGCGGGAAGAATGAGCAGTTCTTC
>TRBV2|TRBD1|15|few|TRBJ1-5
CASSEGDSSNQPQHF
TGTGCCAGCAGTGAAGGGGACAGTAGCAATCAGCCCCAGCATTTT
>TRBV7-3|NA|14|few|TRBJ2-1
CASSLPPAYNEQFF
TGTGCCAGCAGCTTACCCCCGGCCTACAATGAGCAGTTCTTC
>TRBV13|NA|15|few|TRBJ2-3
CASSLAGWSTDTQYF
TGTGCCAGCAGCTTAGCGGGATGGAGCACAGATACGCAGTATTTT
>TRBV20-1|NA|15|many|TRBJ2-4
CSARVVRLAKNIQYF
TGCAGTGCTAGAGTTGTGAGACTAGCCAAAAACATTCAGTACTTC
>TRBV15|TRBD1|18|few|TRBJ2-3
CATSRGAGGFGFSDTQCF
TGTGCCACCAGCAGAGGGGCAGGGGGATTTGGCTTCTCAGATACGCAGTGTTTT
>TRBV12-3/TRBV12-4|TRBD2|16|NA|TRBJ2-2
CASSRIAGGITGELFF
TGTGCCAGCAGCCGAATAGCGGGAGGGATCACCGGGGAGCTGTTTTTT
>TRBV29-1|TRBD1|14|many|TRBJ2-3
CSASLTGGTDTQYF
TGCAGCGCGTCCTTGACAGGGGGGACAGATACGCAGTATTTT
>TRBV6-2/TRBV6-3|TRBD2|14|NA|TRBJ2-7
CASRLSGRLYEQYF
TGTGCCAGCAGGCTTAGCGGGAGATTATACGAGCAGTACTTC
>TRBV5-4|TRBD2|15|NA|TRBJ2-1
CASSGTSGAFNEQFF
TGTGCCAGCAGCGGGACTAGCGGTGCCTTCAATGAGCAGTTCTTC
>TRBV11-3|NA|19|NA|TRBJ2-7
CASSLGTGISGGRSYEQYF
TGTGCCAGCAGCTTAGGGACAGGGATAAGCGGCGGGAGGAGCTACGAGCAGTACTTC
>TRBV27|NA|14|many|TRBJ2-1
CASSNPSSYNEQFF
TGTGCCAGCAGTAACCCGAGCTCCTACAATGAGCAGTTCTTC
>TRBV12-3/TRBV12-4|TRBD2|16|many|TRBJ2-1
CASSFGLAGGYNEQFF
TGTGCCAGCAGTTTCGGGCTAGCGGGAGGTTACAATGAGCAGTTCTTC
>TRBV4-1|TRBD2|15|NA|TRBJ2-7
CASSQSSGNPSEQYF
TGCGCCAGCAGCCAGAGCAGCGGGAACCCTTCCGAGCAGTACTTC
>TRBV28|NA|16|many|TRBJ2-3
CASSGTVGYGTDTQYF
TGTGCCAGCAGCGGCACCGTGGGGTACGGCACAGATACGCAGTATTTT
>TRBV11-2|TRBD1|19|few|TRBJ1-5
CASSSGGGTGGDWNQPQHF
TGTGCCAGCAGCTCCGGTGGCGGGACAGGGGGAGATTGGAATCAGCCCCAGCATTTT
>TRBV3-2|NA|18|NA|TRBJ2-1
CASSHRTSRAGPYNEQFF
TGTGCCAGCAGCCACCGCACAAGTCGAGCGGGACCCTACAATGAGCAGTTCTTC
>TRBV13|TRBD2|17|many|TRBJ2-3
CASSSTSGRSSTDTQYF
TGTGCCAGCAGCTCTACTAGCGGGAGGTCTAGCACAGATACGCAGTATTTT
>TRBV30|NA|15|NA|TRBJ2-6
CAWNAGSSGANVLTF
TGTGCCTGGAATGCAGGCTCCTCTGGGGCCAACGTCCTGACTTTC
>TRBV11-3|NA|14|many|TRBJ1-1
CASSFGTTHTEAFF
TGTGCCAGCAGCTTCGGGACAACCCACACTGAAGCTTTCTTT
>TRBV9|NA|16|few|TRBJ1-1
CASSAYRDRMGPEAFF
TGTGCCAGCAGCGCTTACAGGGACCGAATGGGACCTGAAGCTTTCTTT
>TRBV7-9|NA|13|NA|TRBJ1-5
CASSLGRNQPQHF
TGTGCCAGCAGTTTAGGGAGAAATCAGCCCCAGCATTTT
>TRBV28|NA|12|NA|TRBJ2-3
CASSTREDTQYF
TGTGCCAGCAGTACGAGAGAAGATACGCAGTATTTT
>TRBV29-1|NA|14|many|TRBJ2-1
CSVVAGASYNEQFF
TGCAGCGTTGTTGCGGGGGCCTCCTACAATGAGCAGTTCTTC
>TRBV11-3|NA|17|many|TRBJ1-1
CASIPGGGLGKNTEAFF
TGTGCCAGCATCCCGGGAGGAGGATTGGGAAAGAACACTGAAGCTTTCTTT
>TRBV30|NA|13|NA|TRBJ1-3
CAWGISSGNTIYF
TGTGCCTGGGGGATCAGCTCTGGAAACACCATATATTTT
>TRBV11-2|NA|15|few|TRBJ2-3
CASSQLAEYTDTQYF
TGCGCCAGCAGCCAGTTAGCGGAATACACAGATACGCAGTATTTT
>TRBV7-2|NA|15|few|TRBJ2-2
CASSLVGVGTGELFF
TGTGCCAGCAGCTTAGTTGGGGTTGGAACCGGGGAGCTGTTTTTT
>TRBV29-1|NA|14|few|TRBJ1-5
CSVLADTGIGPQHF
TGCAGCGTCTTGGCGGATACGGGGATCGGACCCCAGCATTTT
>TRBV20-1|TRBD2|14|many|TRBJ2-1
CSARASGSPNEQFF
TGCAGTGCTAGGGCTAGCGGGAGCCCCAATGAGCAGTTCTTC
>TRBV6-5|TRBD1|16|few|TRBJ1-2
CASSYSIGTGAYGYTF
TGTGCCAGCAGTTACTCGATAGGAACAGGGGCCTATGGCTACACCTTC
>TRBV11-3|TRBD2|16|few|TRBJ2-1
CASSLDPSGTVNEQFF
TGTGCCAGCAGCTTAGATCCTAGCGGGACGGTAAATGAGCAGTTCTTC
>TRBV15|NA|17|NA|TRBJ2-1
CATSKPLSGINYNEQFF
TGTGCCACCAGCAAGCCCCTGTCCGGGATCAACTACAATGAGCAGTTCTTC
>TRBV11-3|TRBD2|16|few|TRBJ2-3
CASSPELGGSTDTQYF
TGTGCCAGCAGCCCCGAGTTGGGAGGGAGCACAGATACGCAGTATTTT
>TRBV6-1|TRBD1|16|NA|TRBJ2-3
CASSRTGGLGTDTQYF
TGTGCCAGCAGTCGCACAGGGGGTTTGGGCACAGATACGCAGTATTTT
>TRBV7-9|NA|15|NA|TRBJ2-1
CASRYSAGTYNEQFF
TGTGCCAGCAGGTATAGTGCAGGAACCTACAATGAGCAGTTCTTC
>TRBV2|TRBD1|14|few|TRBJ2-3
CASSPGQSTDTQYF
TGTGCCAGCAGCCCGGGACAGAGCACAGATACGCAGTATTTT
>TRBV2|NA|12|many|TRBJ1-1
CASRDLNTEAFF
TGTGCCAGCAGGGACCTGAACACTGAAGCTTTCTTT
>TRBV2|TRBD1|16|few|TRBJ2-1
CASRPTGRDRVNEQFF
TGTGCCAGCAGACCCACGGGTCGGGACAGGGTCAATGAGCAGTTCTTC
>TRBV6-2/TRBV6-3|NA|15|few|TRBJ2-3
CASSYVGRSTDTQYF
TGTGCCAGCAGTTACGTTGGGCGGAGCACAGATACGCAGTATTTT
>TRBV15|TRBD1|14|few|TRBJ2-7
CATSRGQGFYEQYF
TGTGCCACCAGCAGAGGACAGGGGTTTTACGAGCAGTACTTC
>TRBV15|TRBD2|15|few|TRBJ2-1
CATSPIGRAGNEQFF
TGTGCCACCAGCCCAATCGGGAGGGCCGGGAATGAGCAGTTCTTC
>TRBV5-1|TRBD2|14|many|TRBJ2-3
CASRGLAGTDTQYF
TGCGCCAGCCGGGGACTAGCGGGGACAGATACGCAGTATTTT
>TRBV20-1|NA|12|many|TRBJ2-7
CSASTGYLEQYF
TGCAGTGCTTCCACGGGGTACCTTGAGCAGTACTTC
>TRBV5-1|TRBD2|17|few|TRBJ2-1
CASSPRILAGGYNEQFF
TGCGCCAGCAGCCCGCGGATTCTAGCGGGAGGGTACAATGAGCAGTTCTTC